This T cell receptor beta chain was recovered during a study of beta chain features in type 1 diabetes (dated by TCRdb to the late 2010s). Background for the entire study: Mean age, gender distribution, total cell number and subset yield were not different between patients and healthy donors. Naive and central memory subsets were obtained from all 30 or so donors, but regulatory and stem cell-like memory subsets were isolated from only 8 patients and 8 healthy donors. In the study, TCRB repertoires of sorted circulating CD4+ T cell subsets from recently diagnosed type 1 diabetes patients were compared with those of matched healthy donors. Across all samples, about 110 million sorted cells were examined, and cell number per subset correlated strongly with RNA yield.

All of the isolated RNA was reverse transcribed with the High Capacity cDNA Reverse Transcription Kit, so expressed TCRB transcripts were sequenced. Naive, central memory and regulatory T cell samples underwent deep immunoSEQ sequencing, averaging about 3.3 million total reads per sample. Sorted cells were lysed in RLT buffer, and RNA was extracted using DNase-treated RNeasy Micro or Mini kits according to cell number. Each cell subset was processed separately to prevent cross-contamination, with patient and healthy donor samples processed together. The immunoSEQ multiplex PCR was used to amplify TCRB sequences from cDNA, yielding 87-bp fragments that span the CDR3 region. Sequencing of the amplicons was done on the Illumina HiSeq platform. As for the authors' bioinformatics: Synthetic template baselines were used to correct PCR bias computationally, reads within Hamming distance 2 were collapsed together, and singletons that could not be merged were discarded. Reads were aligned against IMGT so that V, D and J genes, CDR3 length and insertions or deletions at six rearrangement sites could be assigned. Within each subset, clonotype counts were normalized to sorted cell number, after which true diversity and Gini coefficients were computed with the tcR R package. Repertoire sharing was quantified using the overlap coefficient calculated on TCRB nucleotide sequences. Out-of-frame TCRB sequences from naive cells were analyzed to stand in for the pre-selection repertoire. Drawn from immuneACCESS, this table holds only the in-frame rearrangements with V and J called that TCRdb kept. Clones are partly lost; checked studies trace under half to an unresolved V gene and leave the rest unexplained. Clone size and the V and J calls come from that table; the DNA yielded D and trimming. Recorded for this sample are about 660,000 clones; about 14% of them occurred a single time. 0.04% of the sample is taken by the ten largest.

Regarding this clone: The specificity of this receptor is unknown. The record has no base qualities; no much larger clone is one base away.

The junction carries 15 bases between V and J, which are trimmed by 0 bases and 4 bases respectively. Including cysteine and phenylalanine, the CDR3 has 15 amino acids. Left in the record is the CDR3 DNA by itself, 45 bases read in frame from the first base. CDR1 and CDR2 are drawn from the germline V gene (reference sequence): GTSNPN, SVGIG. What the work shows at the level of the full study, not this receptor alone: Patients with type 1 diabetes made fewer insertions and deleted more nucleotides at VDJ recombination sites, implying thymic rearrangement abnormalities. Shorter templates might have been favored by PCR, but patient and control samples were amplified and corrected together, so both groups would have been affected equally by any skew. The naive, central memory and regulatory TCRB repertoires appeared to resemble one another more closely among patients than among healthy donors. Because cDNA was sequenced instead of genomic DNA, activated cells with high expression could be over-represented, although the groups did not differ in activation or CD3 levels. In all four CD4+ subsets, TCRB CDR3 length was moderately but significantly shorter in type 1 diabetes patients. HLA sub-analyses involved small numbers of individuals, so any influence of HLA type on TCRB rearrangement remained unresolved.

Each donor gave one peripheral blood draw, averaging approximately 120 mL, which was collected into heparinised tubes. Using a panel that included CD45RO, CCR7, CD25, CD127, CD95 and CD27, naive, central memory, regulatory and stem cell-like memory CD4+ T cells were sorted on a BD FACSAria II. A purity above 98% was achieved for all sorted populations. PBMCs were separated immediately by Lymphoprep density gradient centrifugation and were stained directly, without being cultured. Samples were stained and sorted in pairs, with one healthy donor and one patient per experiment, so that batch effects were minimized.

The sequence links TRBV30 to TRBJ2-5, with no confident D gene call. Sequenced: naive CD4+ T cells from blood. The cell subset or site label of this sample denotes: true naive CD4+ T cells. The origin of this receptor is a young man with type 1 diabetes. The sequence in DNA is TGTGCCTGGAGTGTGGGCTCGGGCGTCGGAGAGACCCAGTACTTC. Its amino acids are CAWSVGSGVGETQYF.